The 19 T cell receptor beta chains presented below share a single source sample, sequenced in a study of CD8 T cells in ankylosing spondylitis. Findings of the study overall: Typical of ankylosing spondylitis blood, it appeared, was a TCR beta motif of fewer than 10 highly homologous variants.

No antigen is known for these receptors. TCRdb used MiXCR to reprocess the 5' RACE reads, holding one entry per CDR3 protein. The sample carries about 340,000 distinct CDR3 sequences, around 7.6% recorded once. The sequencing sample was made of blood, either unsorted or a sorted T cell fraction (not recorded which). These TCRs come from a male donor with ankylosing spondylitis.

This clonotype has more than one count but fewer than ten. The chain couples TRBV6-1 to TRBJ1-2; 7 bases are shared with TRBD1. The V gene end was trimmed by 3 bases and the J gene end by 7 bases; junction bases not matched to a gene: 11. Germline V gives CDR1 MNHNS, CDR2 SASEGT. There are 15 residues in the CDR3. CDR3 region: CASSEHLTGSGGYTF. For the CDR3, the DNA is TGTGCCAGCAGTGAGCATCTGACAGGGTCCGGTGGCTACACCTTC.

This clonotype was counted a few times. The chain carries TRBV29-1 and TRBJ2-3, with D hard to call. V was pared by 0 bases and J by 1 base, with 8 bases between. Per the germline V gene, CDR1 is SQVTM and CDR2 is ANQGSEA. The CDR3 consists of 14 residues. The CDR3: CSVEDLRGTDTQYF. CDR3 nucleotides: TGCAGCGTTGAAGATCTTAGGGGCACAGATACGCAGTATTTT.

The genes are TRBV5-6 and TRBJ1-6, with unresolved D. This CDR3 contains 17 residues. V was pared by 4 bases and J by 0 bases, with 14 bases between. Looked up from germline, CDR1 is SGHDT and CDR2 is YYEEEE. The CDR3 spells CASSVGIYSSYNSPLHF. CDR3 nucleotides: TGTGCCAGCAGCGTAGGGATCTACAGCTCCTATAATTCACCCCTCCACTTT.

The chain links TRBV4-1 to TRBJ1-1; unclear D gene. This CDR3 spans 14 amino acids. Germline V gives CDR1 MGHRA, CDR2 YSYEKL. V lost 0 bases and J 5 bases, leaving 10 bases between the germline ends. The CDR3 here is CASSQDRGKTEAFF. CDR3 nucleotides: TGCGCCAGCAGCCAAGATCGGGGTAAGACTGAAGCTTTCTTT.

This chain uses TRBV9 with TRBJ2-7, with TRBD2 matching over 9 bases. This CDR3 region has 14 residues. Germline assignment: CDR1 SGDLS and CDR2 YYNGEE. J gave up 2 bases and V 1 base, and 1 base lay outside the gene matches. The DNA of the CDR3 is TGTGCCAGCAGCGTACTAGCGGGACCCTACGAGCAGTACTTC. Its protein product is CASSVLAGPYEQYF.

This clonotype was detected ten times or more. This rearrangement joins TRBV27 to TRBJ2-1; D gene uncertain. This CDR3 comprises 13 residues. V was clipped by 2 bases and J by 10 bases, with 12 bases between them. Germline V gene data show CDR1 as MNHEY and CDR2 as SMNVEV (reference sequence). The DNA for the CDR3 is TGTGCCAGCAGTTTAGCCAGGTTGGACGAGCAGTTCTTC. Its protein is CASSLARLDEQFF.

The chain links TRBV28 to TRBJ2-1; D not certain. CDR3 length: 13 amino acids. The ends were cut back, 3 bases at V and 7 bases at J, with 10 bases in the middle. CDR1 MDHEN and CDR2 SYDVKM come from the germline V gene. The CDR3 DNA is TGTGCCAGCAGTTTTAGAAAGGAGAATGAGCAGTTCTTC. It yields the protein CASSFRKENEQFF.

In this sample, this clonotype turned up a few times. Mismatch with germline at one junction end may stem from a read error. J is TRBJ2-5 and V is TRBV7-7, with 9 bases matching TRBD1. The CDR3 covers 15 residues. CDR1 is SSHAT, CDR2 FNYEAQ, per germline (reference sequence). The CDR3, as DNA: TGTGCTAGCAGCTTAGTAGGGACAGGGCAAGAGACCCAGTACTTC. Its translation: CASSLVGTGQETQYF.

The chain couples TRBV10-3 to TRBJ2-1; D call uncertain. Trimming left V 6 bases short and J 13 bases short, with 16 bases between. The CDR3 has 12 residues. Germline V gives CDR1 ENHRY, CDR2 SYGVKD. The CDR3 bases are TGTGCCATCAGCGGAGACTTCGGCGGACAGTTCTTC. Translated, it gives CAISGDFGGQFF.

The J gene is TRBJ2-7, the V gene TRBV21-1; TRBD2 is the table's D call, not checked against the DNA. TRBV21-1 is recorded as a pseudogene. The CDR3 has 18 amino acids. The CDR3 reads CASRKPGLAGGTHYEQYF. The CDR3 DNA reads as TGTGCCAGCAGGAAGCCGGGACTAGCGGGAGGAACACACTACGAGCAGTACTTC.

This rearrangement joins TRBV11-2 to TRBJ2-5; 7 bases line up with TRBD1. The germline gives CDR1 SGHAT, CDR2 FQNNGV. The CDR3 is made up of 15 amino acids. With 3 bases clipped from V and 2 bases from J, the junction kept 6 bases outside the gene matches. Written as DNA, the CDR3 is TGTGCCAGCAGCTTTTTGACAGGGCATCAAGAGACCCAGTACTTC. The encoded protein is CASSFLTGHQETQYF.

This clonotype was picked up a small number of times. The DNA of the CDR3 is TGTGCCAGCAGCTATCCTAGCGGCGCTAGCACAGATACGCAGTATTTT. It is translated as CASSYPSGASTDTQYF. The chain joins TRBV9 to TRBJ2-3; 7 nucleotides agree with TRBD2. CDR3 length: 16 amino acids. The ends lost 4 bases at V and 0 bases at J; junction bases unmatched: 8. Germline assignment: CDR1 SGDLS and CDR2 YYNGEE.

Only a few counts were recorded for this clonotype. The rearrangement uses TRBV12-3 or TRBV12-4 and TRBJ2-5, with TRBD2 matching 8 bases. The CDR3 runs 12 residues. The junction had 3 bases not matched to a gene; V was cut back by 8 bases and J by 4 bases. The CDR3 here is CASRGGTETQYF. The CDR3 nucleotides are TGTGCCAGCCGCGGGGGGACAGAGACCCAGTACTTC.

This clonotype has just a few counts. The chain recombines TRBV14 with TRBJ2-7; D call uncertain. V lost 3 bases and J 6 bases, leaving 15 bases between the germline ends. Germline V CDR1 and CDR2: SGHDN, FVKESK. This CDR3 contains 14 residues. The CDR3 DNA sequence: TGTGCCAGCAGCCATATTTCTGGGATGCGCGAGCAGTACTTC. Translating gives CASSHISGMREQYF.

This clonotype was counted between two and nine times. The chain uses TRBV7-2 and TRBJ2-1, with TRBD2 identical over 12 bases. The CDR3 extends over 14 amino acids. In germline, CDR1 is SGHTA, CDR2 FQGNSA. The V segment lost 6 bases and the J segment 10 bases; nucleotides outside the gene matches: 7. The CDR3 region has the DNA TGTGCCAGCAGTAGACTAGCGGGAGAGGGAGAGCAGTTCTTC. Its protein is CASSRLAGEGEQFF. Using reference TRBV7-2 and TRBJ2-1 for the parts outside the CDR3, the full variable domain is GAGVSQSPSNKVTEKGKDVELRCDPISGHTALYWYRQSLGQGLEFLIYFQGNSAPDKSGLPSDRFSAERTGGSVSTLTIQRTQQEDSAVYLCASSRLAGEGEQFFGPGTRLTVL.

This clonotype was counted a few times. The chain links TRBV20-1 to TRBJ1-2; D is undetermined. This CDR3 has 12 residues. V lost 3 bases to trimming and J lost 8 bases, with 13 bases between them. Germline V lookup: CDR1 DFQATT, CDR2 SNEGSKA (reference sequence). The DNA of the CDR3 is TGCAGTGCTAGTAGCGGGTCTTGGGGCTACACCTTC. As protein: CSASSGSWGYTF.

The table lists this clonotype with a few counts. J is TRBJ2-5 and V is TRBV6-1, with 7 bases aligning to TRBD2. CDR1 MNHNS and CDR2 SASEGT come from the germline V gene. J was trimmed by 0 bases and V by 4 bases; bases with no gene match: 2. The CDR3 runs to 14 residues. CDR3 region: CASSAGGYQETQYF. CDR3 DNA: TGTGCCAGCAGTGCGGGGGGATACCAAGAGACCCAGTACTTC.

This clonotype was picked up many times. The gene calls are TRBV29-1 and TRBJ2-1; D possibly matches TRBD1 or TRBD2 (5 bases each). V was cut by 6 bases and J by 4 bases, with 13 bases left in between. In germline, CDR1 is SQVTM, CDR2 ANQGSEA. The CDR3 has 13 amino acids. CDR3 loop: CSVGSGGYNEQFF. In DNA form, the CDR3 reads TGCAGCGTGGGGAGTGGGGGATACAATGAGCAGTTCTTC.

This sequence joins TRBV7-2 and TRBJ1-2, with a weak D call TRBD1 (6 bases). Germline CDR1 is SGHTA and CDR2 is FQGNSA. The CDR3 consists of 15 residues. With 5 bases removed from V and 4 bases from J, the gap between germline ends came to 17 bases. The CDR3 coding sequence is TGTGCCAGCAGCCTCCTCGGGGGGCGCGGCTATGGCTACACCTTC. It encodes CASSLLGGRGYGYTF.